This TCR beta chain was profiled in a study of identical twins. This clonotype was recorded at least ten times. This CDR3 contains 14 residues. CDR1 is SGHRS and CDR2 is YFSETQ in the germline V gene. V lost 7 bases, J lost 4 bases, and 17 bases lay in between. TCRdb re-derived calls from the 5' RACE reads in MiXCR, one entry per CDR3 protein. The data show fewer than 250,000 distinct CDR3 sequences, with less than 9.5% seen just once and about 5% held by the top ten. V and J are TRBV5-1 and TRBJ1-2, with D possibly matching TRBD1 (5 bases). The receptor was isolated from a woman aged 18-29 years in good health. The sequenced sample was memory (CD45RO+) T cells sorted from blood. The CDR3 spells CASPHPSDSYGYTF. In nucleotides, the CDR3 is TGCGCCAGCCCTCACCCCTCCGACAGCTATGGCTACACCTTC. Using reference TRBV5-1 and TRBJ1-2 for the parts outside the CDR3, the full variable domain is KAGVTQTPRYLIKTRGQQVTLSCSPISGHRSVSWYQQTPGQGLQFLFEYFSETQRNKGNFPGRFSGRQFSNSRSEMNVSTLELGDSALYLCASPHPSDSYGYTFGSGTRLTVV.